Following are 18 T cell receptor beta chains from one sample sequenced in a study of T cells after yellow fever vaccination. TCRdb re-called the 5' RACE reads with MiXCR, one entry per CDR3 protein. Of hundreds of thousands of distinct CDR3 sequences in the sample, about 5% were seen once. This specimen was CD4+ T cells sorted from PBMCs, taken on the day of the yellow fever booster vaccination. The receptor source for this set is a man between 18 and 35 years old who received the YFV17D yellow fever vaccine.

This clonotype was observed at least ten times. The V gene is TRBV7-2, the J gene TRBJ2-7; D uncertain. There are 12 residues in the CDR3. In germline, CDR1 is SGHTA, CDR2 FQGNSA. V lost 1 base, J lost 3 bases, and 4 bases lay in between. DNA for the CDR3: TGTGCCAGCAGCTTAGTTGGCTACGAGCAGTACGTC. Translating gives CASSLVGYEQYV.

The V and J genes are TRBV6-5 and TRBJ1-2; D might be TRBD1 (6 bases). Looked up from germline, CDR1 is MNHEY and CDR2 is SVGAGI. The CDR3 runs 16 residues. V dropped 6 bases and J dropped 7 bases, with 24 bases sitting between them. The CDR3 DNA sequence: TGTGCCAGCAGCCCCAGGGGCTTCGGATTGGGTTCTGGCTACACCTTC. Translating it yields CASSPRGFGLGSGYTF.

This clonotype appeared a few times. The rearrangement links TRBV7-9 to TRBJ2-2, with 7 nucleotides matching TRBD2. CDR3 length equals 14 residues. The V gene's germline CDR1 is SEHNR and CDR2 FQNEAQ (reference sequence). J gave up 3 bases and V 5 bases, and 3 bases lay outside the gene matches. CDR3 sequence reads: CASSGTTYTGELFF. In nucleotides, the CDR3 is TGTGCCAGCAGCGGGACTACCTACACCGGGGAGCTGTTTTTT. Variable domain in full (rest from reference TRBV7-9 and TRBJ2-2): DTGVSQNPRHKITKRGQNVTFRCDPISEHNRLYWYRQTLGQGPEFLTYFQNEAQLEKSRLLSDRFSAERPKGSFSTLEIQRTEQGDSAMYLCASSGTTYTGELFFGEGSRLTVL.

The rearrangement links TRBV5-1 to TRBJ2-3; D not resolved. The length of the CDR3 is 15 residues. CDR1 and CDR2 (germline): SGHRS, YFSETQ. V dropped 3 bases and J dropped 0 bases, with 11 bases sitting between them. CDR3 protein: CASSYDTTSTDTQYF. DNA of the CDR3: TGCGCCAGCAGCTACGACACGACTAGCACAGATACGCAGTATTTT.

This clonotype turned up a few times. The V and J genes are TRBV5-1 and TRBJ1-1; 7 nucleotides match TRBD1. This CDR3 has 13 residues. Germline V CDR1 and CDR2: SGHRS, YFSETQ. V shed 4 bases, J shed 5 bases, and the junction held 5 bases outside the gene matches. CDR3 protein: CASSIPGGTEAFF. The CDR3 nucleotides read TGCGCCAGCAGCATCCCAGGGGGAACTGAAGCTTTCTTT.

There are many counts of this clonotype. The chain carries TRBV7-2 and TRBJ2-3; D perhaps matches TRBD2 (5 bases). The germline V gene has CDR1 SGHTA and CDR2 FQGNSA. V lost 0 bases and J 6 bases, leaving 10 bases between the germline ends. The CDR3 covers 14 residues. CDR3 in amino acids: CASSLALTKDTQYF. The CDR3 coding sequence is TGTGCCAGCAGCTTAGCGCTGACTAAGGATACGCAGTATTTT.

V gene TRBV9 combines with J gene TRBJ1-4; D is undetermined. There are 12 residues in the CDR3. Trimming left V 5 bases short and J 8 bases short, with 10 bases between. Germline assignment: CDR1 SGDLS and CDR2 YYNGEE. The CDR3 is CASRSLEEKLFF. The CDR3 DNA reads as TGTGCCAGCAGAAGCCTGGAAGAAAAACTGTTTTTT.

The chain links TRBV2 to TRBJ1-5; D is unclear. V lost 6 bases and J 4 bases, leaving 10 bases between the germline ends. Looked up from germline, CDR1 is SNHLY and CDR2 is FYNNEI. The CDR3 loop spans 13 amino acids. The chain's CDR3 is CASRRDGNQPQHF. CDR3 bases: TGTGCCAGCAGGAGGGATGGAAATCAGCCCCAGCATTTT.

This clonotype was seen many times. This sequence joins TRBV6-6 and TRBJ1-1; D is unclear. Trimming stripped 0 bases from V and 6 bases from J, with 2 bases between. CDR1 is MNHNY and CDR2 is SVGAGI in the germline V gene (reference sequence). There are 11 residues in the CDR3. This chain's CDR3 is CASSYSPEAFF. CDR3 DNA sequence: TGTGCCAGCAGTTACTCACCTGAAGCTTTCTTT.

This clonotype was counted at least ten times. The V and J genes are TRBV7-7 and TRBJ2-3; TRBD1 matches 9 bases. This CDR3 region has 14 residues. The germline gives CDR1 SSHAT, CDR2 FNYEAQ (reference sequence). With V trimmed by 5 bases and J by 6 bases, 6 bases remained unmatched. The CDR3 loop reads CASSAGQGVDTQYF. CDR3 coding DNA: TGTGCCAGCAGCGCGGGACAGGGTGTGGATACGCAGTATTTT.

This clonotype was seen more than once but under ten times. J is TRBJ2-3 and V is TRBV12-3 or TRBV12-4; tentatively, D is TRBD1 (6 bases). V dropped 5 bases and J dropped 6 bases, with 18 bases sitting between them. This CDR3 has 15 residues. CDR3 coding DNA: TGTGCCAGCAGTCTCACAGGGTTCGATTACGATACGCAGTATTTT. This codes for CASSLTGFDYDTQYF.

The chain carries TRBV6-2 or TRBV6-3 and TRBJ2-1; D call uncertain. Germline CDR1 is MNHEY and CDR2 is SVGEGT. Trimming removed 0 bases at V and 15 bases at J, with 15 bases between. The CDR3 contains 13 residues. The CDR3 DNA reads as TGTGCCAGCAGTTACTCGGCGCAGGCCACTGGGTTCTTC. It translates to CASSYSAQATGFF.

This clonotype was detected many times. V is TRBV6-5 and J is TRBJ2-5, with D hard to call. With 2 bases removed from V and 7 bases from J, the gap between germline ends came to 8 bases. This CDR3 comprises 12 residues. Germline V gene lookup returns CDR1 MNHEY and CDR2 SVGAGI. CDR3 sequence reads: CASSYRRGTQYF. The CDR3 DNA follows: TGTGCCAGCAGTTACAGAAGAGGGACCCAGTACTTC.

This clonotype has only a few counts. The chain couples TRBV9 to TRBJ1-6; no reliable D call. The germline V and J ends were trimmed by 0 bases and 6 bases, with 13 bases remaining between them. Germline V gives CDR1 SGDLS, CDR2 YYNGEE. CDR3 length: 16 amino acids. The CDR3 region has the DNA TGTGCCAGCAGCGTAGGGGTCACAGAAGTTAATTCACCCCTCCACTTT. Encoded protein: CASSVGVTEVNSPLHF.

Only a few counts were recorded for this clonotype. DNA for the CDR3: TGTGCCAGCAAGGACTGGGTGGGCGGGGAGCTGTTTTTT. Translation: CASKDWVGGELFF. The J gene is TRBJ2-2, the V gene TRBV7-2, with D possibly being TRBD2 (5 bases). Trimming cost V 7 bases and J 7 bases, with 13 bases left between them. This CDR3 comprises 13 residues. Germline V gene data show CDR1 as SGHTA and CDR2 as FQGNSA. The full variable domain, rest sourced from reference TRBV7-2 and TRBJ2-2, is GAGVSQSPSNKVTEKGKDVELRCDPISGHTALYWYRQSLGQGLEFLIYFQGNSAPDKSGLPSDRFSAERTGGSVSTLTIQRTQQEDSAVYLCASKDWVGGELFFGEGSRLTVL.

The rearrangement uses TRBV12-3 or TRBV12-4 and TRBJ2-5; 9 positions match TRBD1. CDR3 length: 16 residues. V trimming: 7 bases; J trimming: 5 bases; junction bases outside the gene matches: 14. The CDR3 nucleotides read TGTGCCAGCACTGTCCGCTGGACAGGGGCCGGGGAGACCCAGTACTTC. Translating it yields CASTVRWTGAGETQYF.

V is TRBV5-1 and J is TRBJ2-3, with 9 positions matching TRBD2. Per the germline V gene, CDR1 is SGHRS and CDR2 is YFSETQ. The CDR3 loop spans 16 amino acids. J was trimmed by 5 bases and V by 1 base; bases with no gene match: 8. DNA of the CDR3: TGCGCCAGCAGCTTGTTCGGCGGGGGGGCAGAAGATACGCAGTATTTT. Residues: CASSLFGGGAEDTQYF.

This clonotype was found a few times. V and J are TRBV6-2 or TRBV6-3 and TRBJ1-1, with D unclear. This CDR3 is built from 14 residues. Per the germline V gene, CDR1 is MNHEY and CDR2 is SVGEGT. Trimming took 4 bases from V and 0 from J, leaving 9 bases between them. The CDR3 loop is CASSSPGLNTEAFF. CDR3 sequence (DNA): TGTGCCAGCAGTTCGCCAGGATTGAACACTGAAGCTTTCTTT.